These T cell receptor beta chains were read from a single sample in a study of shared clonotypes between healthy human individuals. Produced via immunoSEQ multiplex PCR; TCRdb's table is partial and in-frame only. This table holds about 990,000 clones, approximately 80% found once. Sequencing was done on a sample of memory CD4+ T cells from PBMCs. These receptors all come from a man aged 18 to 29 in good health. Some clones in this sample may be carry-over from other donors' samples. Each CDR3 is given with its conserved first and last residue. A D gene is named only where the DNA matches it firmly. Expanded clones are given a class, and other clones once, few, many or no size at all.

>TRBJ1-1|-|-|TRBV2
CASTAHLNTEAFF
TGTGCCAGCACAGCTCACTTGAACACTGAAGCTTTCTTT
>TRBJ1-4|-|-|TRBV27
CASSRQAGEKLFF
TGTGCCAGCAGTAGACAGGCGGGTGAAAAACTGTTTTTT
>TRBJ2-5|-|TRBD2|TRBV6-1
CASSDSSGATQYF
TGTGCCAGCAGTGATAGCAGCGGGGCGACCCAGTACTTC
>TRBJ1-2|-|TRBD1|TRBV6-6
CASSYSSGTGNGYTF
TGTGCCAGCAGTTACTCTTCCGGGACAGGGAATGGCTACACCTTC
>TRBJ2-7|few|TRBD2|TRBV15
CATSRPPGGRLEQYF
TGTGCCACCAGCAGACCCCCGGGAGGGCGGCTCGAGCAGTACTTC
>TRBJ1-2|-|-|TRBV28
CASRITGPKKSNYGYTF
TGTGCCAGCAGAATTACAGGGCCCAAGAAGTCTAACTATGGCTACACCTTC
>TRBJ2-7|-|-|TRBV4-1
CASSQIARGGEQYF
TGCGCCAGCAGCCAGATAGCGAGAGGAGGGGAGCAGTACTTC
>TRBJ2-7|-|TRBD2|TRBV7-9
CASSLALAGGFYEQYF
TGTGCCAGCAGCTTAGCACTAGCGGGAGGGTTCTACGAGCAGTACTTC
>TRBJ1-2|-|-|TRBV28
CASSFGALYGYTF
TGTGCCAGCAGTTTTGGGGCCCTCTATGGCTACACCTTC
>TRBJ2-7|-|TRBD1|TRBV7-8
CASSRTGEYEQYF
TGTGCCAGCAGCCGGACAGGGGAATACGAGCAGTACTTC
>TRBJ2-3|many|TRBD2|TRBV4-2
CASSPGLAGYYSTDTQYF
TGTGCCAGCAGCCCGGGACTAGCGGGATACTATAGCACAGATACGCAGTATTTT
>TRBJ1-2|few|-|TRBV6-1
CASSDSWGNGYTF
TGTGCCAGCAGTGATTCATGGGGGAATGGCTACACCTTC
>TRBJ2-3|-|-|TRBV13
CASSDSDTQYF
TGTGCCAGCAGCGATTCAGATACGCAGTATTTT
>TRBJ2-1|-|TRBD2|TRBV4-1
CASSQDLAGAYNEQFF
TGCGCCAGCAGCCAAGACCTAGCGGGAGCGTACAATGAGCAGTTCTTC
>TRBJ1-4|-|-|TRBV30
CAWSSGVGEKLFF
TGTGCCTGGAGTTCAGGGGTTGGGGAAAAACTGTTTTTT
>TRBJ1-5|many|-|TRBV6-6
CASSAGARIQPQHF
TGTGCCAGCAGTGCGGGGGCCCGCATCCAGCCCCAGCATTTT
>TRBJ2-3|-|TRBD1|TRBV25-1
CASSESRRGSTDTQYF
TGTGCCAGCAGTGAAAGTCGCAGGGGGTCCACAGATACGCAGTATTTT
>TRBJ1-3|-|TRBD1|TRBV28
CASRTQGSGNTIYF
TGTGCCAGCAGGACACAGGGGTCTGGAAACACCATATATTTT
>TRBJ1-4|-|-|TRBV5-4
CASSLGAEKLFF
TGTGCCAGCAGCTTGGGTGCTGAAAAACTGTTTTTT
>TRBJ2-5|-|-|TRBV7-2
CASSSPGAGETQYF
TGTGCCAGCAGCTCACCGGGCGCGGGGGAGACCCAGTACTTC
>TRBJ2-3|-|TRBD2|TRBV5-6
CASSLLVAGVADTQYF
TGTGCCAGCAGCTTGTTGGTAGCGGGAGTAGCAGATACGCAGTATTTT
>TRBJ2-5|once|-|TRBV11-2
CASSLGGWETQYF
TGTGCCAGCAGCTTAGGGGGCTGGGAGACCCAGTACTTC
>TRBJ2-7|-|-|TRBV7-2
CASSLARSGQRYEQYF
TGTGCCAGCAGCTTAGCTCGGTCAGGTCAGAGATACGAGCAGTACTTC
>TRBJ1-1|-|TRBD1|TRBV5-4
CASSWTGRETEAFF
TGTGCCAGCAGCTGGACAGGAAGGGAAACTGAAGCTTTCTTT
>TRBJ2-5|-|-|TRBV5-6
CASSLAGVRETQYF
TGTGCCAGCAGCTTGGCGGGTGTACGAGAGACCCAGTACTTC
>TRBJ2-5|many|-|TRBV4-2
CASSQVLASRQETQYF
TGTGCCAGCAGCCAAGTGTTAGCGAGCCGTCAAGAGACCCAGTACTTC
>TRBJ1-1|-|TRBD1|TRBV5-4
CASSLRDRDLGRAFF
TGTGCCAGCAGCTTGCGGGACAGAGACCTTGGTCGGGCTTTCTTT
>TRBJ2-3|many|-|TRBV28
CASTGTDTQYF
TGTGCCAGCACCGGGACAGATACGCAGTATTTT
>TRBJ1-2|-|-|TRBV2
CASREEIKGAYGYTF
TGTGCCAGCAGGGAGGAAATTAAAGGGGCCTATGGCTACACCTTC
>TRBJ2-2|-|TRBD2|TRBV4-3
CASSPYSGRDTGELFF
TGCGCCAGCAGCCCCTACAGCGGGAGAGACACCGGGGAGCTGTTTTTT
>TRBJ2-2|-|-|TRBV27
CASSFRYSGNTGELFF
TGTGCCAGCAGTTTTCGTTACTCCGGGAACACCGGGGAGCTGTTTTTT
>TRBJ1-1|-|TRBD1|TRBV18
CASSPPTGGLFTEAFF
TGTGCCAGCTCACCACCGACAGGGGGCCTTTTCACTGAAGCTTTCTTT
>TRBJ1-1|-|-|TRBV19
CASSIAGFEAFF
TGTGCCAGTAGTATAGCAGGGTTTGAAGCTTTCTTT
>TRBJ2-6|-|-|TRBV28
CASSQGGTTGGANVLTF
TGTGCCAGCAGTCAAGGGGGGACAACTGGTGGGGCCAACGTCCTGACTTTC